A single sample is the source of the 3 T cell receptor beta chains below, sequenced in a study of T cell responses to AZD1222 COVID-19 vaccine (dated by TCRdb to the early 2020s). The time point label, read with the paper, signifies: about 28 days (+/-7) after the second vaccine dose. The library was obtained by the immunoSEQ multiplex PCR assay. The table comes from immuneACCESS by way of TCRdb, which keeps in-frame sequences with V and J called. Part of the clones is missing from these tables; in studies checked, under half for an unresolved V gene and the rest for unknown reasons. This sample lists 90,000 to 130,000 clones; approximately 92% were detected once. The ten largest clonotypes hold 2% to 2.5% of the sample. The source was peripheral blood, collected 28 days after the second AZD1222 dose. Source of these receptors: an adult who received the AZD1222 COVID-19 vaccine.

The J gene is TRBJ1-5, the V gene TRBV28; D is ambiguous. From germline, CDR1 is MDHEN and CDR2 SYDVKM. This CDR3 has 11 amino acids. The ends were cut back, 7 bases at V and 4 bases at J, with 5 bases in the middle. The CDR3 protein is CASKGNQPQHF. CDR3 DNA: TGTGCCAGCAAAGGTAATCAGCCCCAGCATTTT.

V usage is TRBV5-1 and J usage is TRBJ2-7, with D possibly being TRBD1 or TRBD2 (6 bases each). CDR3 length: 14 amino acids. CDR1 is SGHRS, CDR2 YFSETQ, per germline. Trimming stripped 1 base from V and 4 bases from J, with 12 bases between. CDR3 DNA: TGCGCCAGCAGCTTGTACAGGGACTTTTACGAGCAGTACTTC. As protein: CASSLYRDFYEQYF.

The rearrangement links TRBV6-5 to TRBJ1-1, with 7 bases fitting TRBD1. Trimming cost V 6 bases and J 6 bases; bases outside gene matches: 10. Germline CDR1 reads MNHEY; CDR2 reads SVGAGI. The CDR3 extends over 14 amino acids. CDR3 sequence reads: CASSRQGGRAEAFF. As DNA, the CDR3 is TGTGCCAGCAGCCGCCAGGGGGGGAGGGCTGAAGCTTTCTTT.